This T cell receptor beta chain came from a study of blood T cells in healthy people across ages. CDR1 and CDR2 from the germline V gene are SGHRS and YFSETQ. The CDR3 contains 15 residues. Trimming shortened V by 4 bases and J by 2 bases, and 10 bases separated the two germline ends. Worth noting for this clonotype: Its cognate antigen is unknown.

Through a sample-barcoded 5' primer and a J-beta primer mix, a second PCR was run for roughly 7 to 11 cycles. TCRdb passed the 5' RACE reads through MiXCR, listing each CDR3 protein once. Among approximately 790,000 distinct CDR3 sequences listed, roughly 60% were seen once. Study-level points and caveats: Diversity was higher, and naive CD4+ cells more numerous, in long-lived donors than in aged donors.

The TCR comes from a man aged 25 to 40 in good health. This rearrangement joins TRBV5-1 to TRBJ2-6; D ambiguous. The source material was blood. The CDR3 DNA sequence: TGCGCCAGCAGCCAGCTGGGTACTGGGGCCAACGTCCTGACTTTC. Amino acid sequence: CASSQLGTGANVLTF.